This entry lists 22 T cell receptor beta chains sequenced from one sample in a study of blood T cell repertoires in COVID-19. Assay: immunoSEQ multiplex PCR; the TCRdb copy retains only in-frame clones and omits some. The sample carries about 480,000 clones, 70% to 90% recorded once. Sequenced input: PBMCs or T cells enriched from blood (not recorded which). The receptors derive from a young woman with acute COVID-19.

J is TRBJ1-5 and V is TRBV27; D possibly corresponds to TRBD1 (6 bases). Per the germline V gene, CDR1 is MNHEY and CDR2 is SMNVEV (reference sequence). The CDR3 extends over 14 amino acids. Trimming shortened V by 3 bases and J by 6 bases, and 12 bases separated the two germline ends. CDR3 in DNA: TGTGCCAGCAGTTTCATGGGGGCTGGTCAGCCCCAGCATTTT. Amino acids: CASSFMGAGQPQHF.

Only one count was recorded for this clone. The J gene is TRBJ1-5, the V gene TRBV11-2; D is possibly TRBD1 (6 bases). Per germline, CDR1 SGHAT and CDR2 FQNNGV. This CDR3 is 15 amino acids long. V was cut by 1 base and J by 2 bases, with 9 bases left in between. The CDR3 loop reads CASSLAGAGNQPQHF. For the CDR3, the DNA is TGTGCCAGCAGCTTAGCAGGGGCTGGCAATCAGCCCCAGCATTTT. Together with reference TRBV11-2 and TRBJ1-5, the CDR3 gives the full variable domain: EAGVAQSPRYKIIEKRQSVAFWCNPISGHATLYWYQQILGQGPKLLIQFQNNGVVDDSQLPKDRFSAERLKGVDSTLKIQPAKLEDSAVYLCASSLAGAGNQPQHFGDGTRLSIL.

The chain employs TRBV3-1 (or the pseudogene TRBV3-2) and TRBJ2-7; 11 nucleotides match TRBD2. The CDR3 has 15 amino acids. V was pared by 7 bases and J by 5 bases, with 10 bases of the junction left unmatched. CDR1 is LGHDT and CDR2 is YNNKEL in the germline V gene (reference sequence). CDR3 bases: TGTGCCAGCACTCTTGTAGCGGGGGGGCGAAACGAGCAGTACTTC. This translates into CASTLVAGGRNEQYF.

The V call is TRBV7-9, the J call TRBJ2-3; maybe TRBD2 (6 bases). Germline loops: CDR1 SEHNR, CDR2 FQNEAQ (reference sequence). V was trimmed by 9 bases and J by 2 bases, leaving 15 bases between them. The CDR3 runs 14 residues. CDR3 loop: CAREGSGNTDTQYF. In nucleotides, the CDR3 is TGTGCCAGGGAGGGGTCAGGAAACACAGATACGCAGTATTTT.

The genes are TRBV19 and TRBJ1-4, with D perhaps matching TRBD1 (6 bases). This CDR3 contains 14 residues. Germline V lookup: CDR1 LNHDA, CDR2 SQIVND (reference sequence). V lost 6 bases to trimming and J lost 7 bases, with 15 bases between them. CDR3 residues: CASRDRTIGEKLFF. DNA for the CDR3: TGTGCCAGTAGAGACAGGACGATAGGTGAAAAACTGTTTTTT.

The J gene is TRBJ2-5, the V gene TRBV5-1; D is perhaps TRBD2 (5 bases). V was trimmed by 3 bases and J by 5 bases, leaving 11 bases between them. From germline, CDR1 is SGHRS and CDR2 YFSETQ. The CDR3 is made up of 13 amino acids. Here the CDR3 reads CASSWAGEETQYF. CDR3 in DNA: TGCGCCAGCAGCTGGGCTGGGGAGGAGACCCAGTACTTC.

V and J are TRBV28 and TRBJ2-7; possibly TRBD2 for D (5 bases). The CDR3 runs to 12 residues. CDR1 is MDHEN and CDR2 is SYDVKM in the germline V gene. V gave up 7 bases and J gave up 2 bases, with 9 bases separating them. CDR3 loop: CASMRAPYEQYF. CDR3 coding DNA: TGTGCCAGCATGCGGGCCCCCTACGAGCAGTACTTC.

This chain links TRBV7-9 with TRBJ2-3; D unresolved. This CDR3 is built from 15 residues. Germline-derived CDR1 and CDR2 are SEHNR and FQNEAQ (reference sequence). Deletions cut 1 base from V and 4 bases from J, with 12 bases between. CDR3 sequence: CASSLGELVPDTQYF. In nucleotides, the CDR3 is TGTGCCAGCAGCTTAGGTGAGCTAGTTCCAGATACGCAGTATTTT. The entire variable domain, with the rest obtained from reference TRBV7-9 and TRBJ2-3, is as follows: DTGVSQNPRHKITKRGQNVTFRCDPISEHNRLYWYRQTLGQGPEFLTYFQNEAQLEKSRLLSDRFSAERPKGSFSTLEIQRTEQGDSAMYLCASSLGELVPDTQYFGPGTRLTVL.

The chain has TRBV7-2 and TRBJ1-5, with 10 bases aligning to TRBD1. Germline assignment: CDR1 SGHTA and CDR2 FQGNSA. The CDR3 is 14 residues long. Germline trimming cut 4 bases from V and 7 bases from J; bases unmatched to any gene: 4. CDR3 in amino acids: CASSSTGGEQPQHF. CDR3 bases: TGTGCCAGCAGCTCGACAGGGGGCGAGCAGCCCCAGCATTTT.

This clone was observed once. V and J are TRBV19 and TRBJ2-7, with 7 positions matching TRBD1. In germline, CDR1 is LNHDA, CDR2 SQIVND (reference sequence). J gave up 5 bases and V 3 bases, and 10 bases lay outside the gene matches. The CDR3 sequence is 15 residues long. In DNA form, the CDR3 reads TGTGCCAGTAGTATTAAAGGGGGCTTTAATCACGAGCAGTACTTC. Protein product: CASSIKGGFNHEQYF.

The chain carries TRBV9 and TRBJ1-2; TRBD1 matches at 8 bases. The CDR3 runs 17 residues. CDR1 SGDLS and CDR2 YYNGEE come from the germline V gene. The V and J ends lost 3 bases and 2 bases, in that order; junction bases with no gene match: 12. The CDR3 loop reads CASSADRGIYFNYGYTF. In nucleotides, the CDR3 is TGTGCCAGCAGCGCCGACAGGGGAATCTACTTCAACTATGGCTACACCTTC.

J is TRBJ2-2 and V is TRBV12-5; 15 bases map to TRBD2. Germline V gene sequence: CDR1 LGHNT, CDR2 FRNRAP. V lost 5 bases and J lost 2; bases outside the gene matches: 21. CDR3 length: 23 amino acids. CDR3 in amino acids: CASGKGLAGGRSPHVFNTGELFF. CDR3 in DNA: TGTGCTAGTGGTAAGGGACTAGCGGGAGGCCGGTCCCCTCACGTATTCAACACCGGGGAGCTGTTTTTT.

The chain combines TRBV2 with TRBJ1-1; no clear D. The CDR3 is 12 residues long. Trimming shortened V by 5 bases and J by 6 bases, and 10 bases separated the two germline ends. Germline V gene sequence: CDR1 SNHLY, CDR2 FYNNEI. The CDR3 DNA reads TGTGCCAGCAGTTATGGAGATCCTGAAGCTTTCTTT. Protein product: CASSYGDPEAFF.

The chain is built from TRBV9 and TRBJ2-3; 7 bases match TRBD2. Germline loops: CDR1 SGDLS, CDR2 YYNGEE. This CDR3 region has 15 residues. V lost 0 bases, J lost 0 bases, and 1 base stayed unmatched. CDR3 loop: CASSVAGGSTDTQYF. The DNA of the CDR3 is TGTGCCAGCAGCGTAGCGGGGGGAAGCACAGATACGCAGTATTTT. Filled out from reference TRBV9 and TRBJ2-3, the complete variable domain reads DSGVTQTPKHLITATGQRVTLRCSPRSGDLSVYWYQQSLDQGLQFLIQYYNGEERAKGNILERFSAQQFPDLHSELNLSSLELGDSALYFCASSVAGGSTDTQYFGPGTRLTVL.

The chain combines TRBV28 with TRBJ2-7; 7 bases map to TRBD1. CDR3 length equals 13 residues. CDR1 is MDHEN, CDR2 SYDVKM, per germline. V shed 5 bases and J 2 bases; nucleotides not matched to a gene: 3. For the CDR3, the DNA is TGTGCCAGCAGTGTGGGACAGCCCTACGAGCAGTACTTC. This encodes CASSVGQPYEQYF.

The chain employs TRBV7-7 and TRBJ2-5; 12 nucleotides align to TRBD2. The V and J ends lost 5 bases and 4 bases, in that order; junction bases with no gene match: 8. This CDR3 comprises 16 residues. Germline V lookup: CDR1 SSHAT, CDR2 FNYEAQ (reference sequence). DNA for the CDR3: TGTGCCAGCAGCCGGGAGACTAGCGGGAGTGGAGAGACCCAGTACTTC. Its protein product is CASSRETSGSGETQYF.

The chain links TRBV2 to TRBJ2-1; 10 bases agree with TRBD2. Trimming took 6 bases from V and 10 from J; bases not matched to a gene: 6. CDR1 SNHLY and CDR2 FYNNEI come from the germline V gene. This CDR3 comprises 13 residues. This chain's CDR3 is CASRKREGEEQFF. Written as DNA, the CDR3 is TGTGCCAGCAGGAAGCGGGAGGGTGAAGAGCAGTTCTTC. The full variable domain, rest sourced from reference TRBV2 and TRBJ2-1, is EPEVTQTPSHQVTQMGQEVILRCVPISNHLYFYWYRQILGQKVEFLVSFYNNEISEKSEIFDDQFSVERPDGSNFTLKIRSTKLEDSAMYFCASRKREGEEQFFGPGTRLTVL.

This chain joins TRBV10-2 and TRBJ1-2; the D gene is possibly TRBD1 (6 bases). Germline V CDR1 and CDR2: WSHSY, SAAADI. The CDR3 contains 15 residues. Trimming stripped 4 bases from V and 0 bases from J, with 12 bases between. The CDR3 DNA follows: TGCGCCAGCAGTGGGACAGAGAAATCTAACTATGGCTACACCTTC. This translates into CASSGTEKSNYGYTF.

Only one count was recorded for this clone. V gene TRBV6-2 or TRBV6-3 combines with J gene TRBJ2-7; tentative D call: TRBD2 (6 bases). V was cut by 6 bases and J by 0 bases, with 15 bases left in between. The CDR3 is made up of 15 amino acids. CDR1 is MNHEY and CDR2 is SVGEGT in the germline V gene. CDR3 sequence (DNA): TGTGCCAGCAGCCGCCCGGGACTTACCTCCTACGAGCAGTACTTC. As protein: CASSRPGLTSYEQYF.

This clone showed up just a few times. The rearrangement uses TRBV9 and TRBJ1-5; D is possibly TRBD1 (6 bases). Trimming removed 3 bases from V and 1 base from J, with 14 bases in between. The germline CDR1 and CDR2 sequences are SGDLS and YYNGEE. This CDR3 has 16 residues. As DNA, the CDR3 is TGTGCCAGCAGCGCCGAGGGGGAGTGGAGCAATCAGCCCCAGCATTTT. This translates into CASSAEGEWSNQPQHF.

Regarding this clone: One base away lies a much larger clone, so this may be a sequencing read error. The rearrangement links TRBV9 to TRBJ1-2, with TRBD1 identical over 8 bases. The CDR3 totals 14 residues. The ends lost 4 bases at V and 2 bases at J; junction bases unmatched: 4. Germline assignment: CDR1 SGDLS and CDR2 YYNGEE. As DNA, the CDR3 is TGTGCCAGCAGCACCCGGGACAGGAACTATGGCTACACCTTC. It yields the protein CASSTRDRNYGYTF.

The CDR3 sequence is CASRQEHEKLFF. Written as DNA, the CDR3 is TGTGCCAGCAGACAGGAGCACGAAAAACTGTTTTTT. This chain uses TRBV28 with TRBJ1-4; TRBD1 is a possible D gene (5 bases). Germline loops: CDR1 MDHEN, CDR2 SYDVKM. The V and J ends lost 6 bases and 8 bases respectively, with 10 bases between them. The CDR3 runs 12 residues.